The TCR beta chain described here comes from a study of T cell responses to AZD1222 COVID-19 vaccine. Overall study findings and caveats: Dominant at 160-218 and 743-854, vaccine-associated CD4 TCRs also spanned spike. Most donors were white British, females outnumbered males, and clonal diversity was possibly underestimated. Spike-specific TCR breadth and depth went up after people got two AZD1222 doses. Reportedly, nearly half of unique spike TCRs recognized epitopes outside B.1.351/B.1.1.7 mutations.

With respect to this clone: Its target is unknown.

This CDR3 spans 14 amino acids. With V trimmed by 2 bases and J by 2 bases, 2 bases remained unmatched. The germline CDR1 and CDR2 sequences are SGHAT and FQDESV (reference sequence). Generated by immunoSEQ multiplex PCR, the TCRdb table keeps only in-frame clones and is missing some. The sample contains approximately 70,000 clones, approximately 88% of which appear only once. The input for sequencing was peripheral blood, taken 28 days after the second dose of the MenACWY control vaccine. The chain combines TRBV11-1 with TRBJ1-1, with 7 bases that match TRBD1. This receptor was identified in an adult who received the MenACWY meningococcal vaccine as a control. CDR3: CASSLQGGNTEAFF. The CDR3 coding sequence is TGTGCCAGCAGCTTACAGGGGGGCAACACTGAAGCTTTCTTT.